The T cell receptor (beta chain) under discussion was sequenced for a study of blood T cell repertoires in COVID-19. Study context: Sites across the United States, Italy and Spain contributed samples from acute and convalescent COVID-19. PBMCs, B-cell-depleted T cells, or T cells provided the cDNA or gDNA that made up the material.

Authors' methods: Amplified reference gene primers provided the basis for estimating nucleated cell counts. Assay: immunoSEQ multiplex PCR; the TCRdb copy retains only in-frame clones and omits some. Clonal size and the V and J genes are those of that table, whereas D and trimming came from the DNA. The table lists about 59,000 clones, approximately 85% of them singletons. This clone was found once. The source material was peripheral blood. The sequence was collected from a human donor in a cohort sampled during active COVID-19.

Here the CDR3 DNA reads TGTGCCAGCACCCAGGGGGCTGGAGAGACCCAGTACTTC. Its protein is CASTQGAGETQYF. This rearrangement joins TRBV5-4 to TRBJ2-5; 8 nucleotides align to TRBD1. This CDR3 is built from 13 residues. The ends lost 6 bases at V and 4 bases at J; junction bases unmatched: 5. Germline CDR1 and CDR2: SGHNT and YYREEE (reference sequence).